This paragraph covers one T cell receptor (beta chain) sequence. This sample was included in a study of response to subunit inactivated influenza vaccine. MiXCR, run by TCRdb on the RT-PCR reads, gives a single entry per CDR3 protein. The sample records some 520,000 distinct CDR3 sequences, more than 15% being singletons. Germline trimming cut 2 bases from V and 8 bases from J; bases unmatched to any gene: 3. Per germline, CDR1 MNHNS and CDR2 SASEGT. This CDR3 is built from 14 residues. The gene calls are TRBV6-1 and TRBJ1-1, with 12 bases aligning to TRBD1. The sequences come from CD4+ T cells sorted from PBMCs, collected 23 months after vaccination. The TCR sequence derives from a man between 50 and 69 years old who received an inactivated influenza vaccine. Written as DNA, the CDR3 is TGTGCCAGCAGTGAAACCGGGACAGGGGGCGAAGCTTTCTTT. Translating gives CASSETGTGGEAFF.